The next 20 T cell receptor beta chains were all read from a single sample in a study of control samples from healthy donors and cancer patients. TCRdb's table, derived via immunoSEQ multiplex PCR, lists solely in-frame clones and lacks some. The sample contains tens of thousands of clones, approximately 84% of which appear only once. Specimen: blood. These receptor sequences come from a woman aged 45-65 years in good health.

The V gene is TRBV3-1 (or the pseudogene TRBV3-2), the J gene TRBJ1-1, with D unclear. V shed 4 bases and J shed 5 bases, with 14 bases lying between them. The germline V gene encodes CDR1 LGHDT and CDR2 YNNKEL (reference sequence). The CDR3 is 14 amino acids. The CDR3 nucleotides are TGTGCCAGCAGCCCAGGATGGGGAGAGACTGAAGCTTTCTTT. Residues: CASSPGWGETEAFF.

The chain is built from TRBV9 and TRBJ2-2; D may match TRBD1 or TRBD2 (5 bases each). The CDR3 covers 19 residues. Germline CDR1 is SGDLS and CDR2 is YYNGEE. Deletions cut 4 bases from V and 0 bases from J, with 22 bases between. The CDR3 DNA reads as TGTGCCAGCAGCCCCCGGGACCCTAAACTTTTCGCGAACACCGGGGAGCTGTTTTTT. Residues: CASSPRDPKLFANTGELFF.

The gene calls are TRBV19 and TRBJ2-3, with 9 bases matching TRBD1. CDR1 LNHDA and CDR2 SQIVND come from the germline V gene (reference sequence). The CDR3 totals 16 residues. Trimming took 3 bases from V and 0 from J; bases not matched to a gene: 4. For the CDR3, the DNA is TGTGCCAGTAGTATCACAGGGACAGGGAGCACAGATACGCAGTATTTT. Translated: CASSITGTGSTDTQYF.

The chain employs TRBV28 and TRBJ1-2, with D uncertain. This CDR3 is built from 14 residues. Per germline, CDR1 MDHEN and CDR2 SYDVKM. V was cut by 4 bases and J by 4 bases, with 13 bases left in between. The CDR3 DNA reads as TGTGCCAGCAGTTCCCCTCAGGCGGGCTATGGCTACACCTTC. Amino acids: CASSSPQAGYGYTF.

The gene calls are TRBV11-2 and TRBJ2-7; 7 bases line up with TRBD2. Germline CDR1 SGHAT, CDR2 FQNNGV. Trimming removed 2 bases from V and 3 bases from J; junction bases left unmatched: 7. The CDR3 has 15 residues. As DNA, the CDR3 is TGTGCCAGCAGCTTACGGGGAGGCGGGGGCTACGAGCAGTACTTC. Its translation is CASSLRGGGGYEQYF.

The sample holds one count of this clone. The rearrangement links TRBV11-2 to TRBJ1-1; 8 bases are shared with TRBD1. This CDR3 spans 14 amino acids. Trimming removed 5 bases from V and 10 bases from J; junction bases left unmatched: 12. Germline V CDR1 and CDR2: SGHAT, FQNNGV. In DNA, the CDR3 is TGTGCCAGCAGCCTAGGACAGGGCGGGCGAGGAGCTTTCTTT. Translated, it gives CASSLGQGGRGAFF.

V gene TRBV2 combines with J gene TRBJ2-1; 8 bases are a match to TRBD1. Germline CDR1 and CDR2: SNHLY and FYNNEI. The junction had 9 bases not matched to a gene; V was cut back by 11 bases and J by 6 bases. The CDR3 has 13 amino acids. The CDR3 loop is CAGGAQGVNEQFF. The CDR3 nucleotides are TGTGCCGGCGGGGCACAGGGGGTCAATGAGCAGTTCTTC.

This rearrangement joins TRBV29-1 to TRBJ1-1; maybe TRBD1 (5 bases). V was pared by 3 bases and J by 6 bases, with 14 bases between. The length of the CDR3 is 13 residues. The germline V gene has CDR1 SQVTM and CDR2 ANQGSEA. Written as DNA, the CDR3 is TGCAGCGTTGAGGTTCGGGGGGGTGCTGAAGCTTTCTTT. It specifies CSVEVRGGAEAFF.

V usage is TRBV4-1 and J usage is TRBJ2-5; TRBD2 matches at 10 bases. The CDR3 consists of 14 residues. V was clipped by 5 bases and J by 4 bases; unmatched bases: 4. CDR1 is MGHRA, CDR2 YSYEKL, per germline. CDR3 amino acids: CASSSLAGVETQYF. The CDR3 region has the DNA TGCGCCAGCAGCTCCCTAGCGGGAGTAGAGACCCAGTACTTC.

The chain combines TRBV9 with TRBJ2-5, with D possibly matching TRBD1 (5 bases). V was clipped by 0 bases and J by 5 bases, with 11 bases between them. The CDR3 loop spans 14 amino acids. From germline, CDR1 is SGDLS and CDR2 YYNGEE. Here the CDR3 DNA reads TGTGCCAGCAGCGTAGCAGGGTCCGGGGAGACCCAGTACTTC. As protein: CASSVAGSGETQYF.

In nucleotides, the CDR3 is TGTGCCAGCAGCCAAGGACTAGCGGGCTACGAGCAGTACTTC. Amino acids: CASSQGLAGYEQYF. The chain couples TRBV3-1 (or the pseudogene TRBV3-2) to TRBJ2-7, with 10 bases fitting TRBD2. This CDR3 is built from 14 residues. Germline V gene data show CDR1 as LGHDT and CDR2 as YNNKEL (reference sequence). V was clipped by 1 base and J by 3 bases; unmatched bases: 0.

V usage is TRBV2 and J usage is TRBJ2-5, with D unclear. Germline V CDR1 and CDR2: SNHLY, FYNNEI. Trimming removed 5 bases at V and 1 base at J, with 8 bases between. This CDR3 region has 13 residues. The CDR3 is CASSQEFQETQYF. CDR3 nucleotides: TGTGCCAGCAGTCAGGAGTTCCAAGAGACCCAGTACTTC.

The rearrangement uses TRBV28 and TRBJ1-2, with D possibly TRBD1 on 6 matching bases. Between the trimmed V and J ends, which lost 6 bases and 5 bases, there was a span of 19 bases. CDR1 MDHEN and CDR2 SYDVKM come from the germline V gene. This CDR3 spans 15 amino acids. The DNA of the CDR3 is TGTGCCAGCAGGTTGATTAAGAACACAGGGTATGGCTACACCTTC. This codes for CASRLIKNTGYGYTF.

The chain carries TRBV2 and TRBJ1-5; a weak D match, TRBD1 (5 bases). Between the trimmed V and J ends, which lost 3 bases and 3 bases, there was a span of 6 bases. From germline, CDR1 is SNHLY and CDR2 FYNNEI. The CDR3 loop spans 13 amino acids. This CDR3 is CASSDGANQPQHF. CDR3 nucleotides: TGTGCCAGCAGTGACGGGGCCAATCAGCCCCAGCATTTT.

The rearrangement links TRBV30 to TRBJ1-1; D is ambiguous. Germline V CDR1 and CDR2: GTSNPN, SVGIG (reference sequence). Trimming stripped 2 bases from V and 6 bases from J, with 13 bases between. This CDR3 has 13 residues. CDR3 region: CAWSSGVSAEAFF. CDR3 nucleotides: TGTGCCTGGAGTAGTGGGGTTAGCGCTGAAGCTTTCTTT.

The rearrangement joins TRBV20-1 to TRBJ2-3; weak D call: TRBD2 (6 bases). The CDR3 spans 11 residues. Germline assignment: CDR1 DFQATT and CDR2 SNEGSKA (reference sequence). V was cut by 6 bases and J by 4 bases, with 8 bases left in between. CDR3 loop: CSAGLSDTQYF. CDR3 nucleotide sequence: TGCAGTGCGGGACTGTCAGATACGCAGTATTTT.

V gene TRBV5-1 combines with J gene TRBJ2-1; no clear D. Germline values: CDR1 SGHRS, CDR2 YFSETQ. Trimming left V 3 bases short and J 2 bases short, with 12 bases between. The CDR3 is 15 amino acids. The CDR3 protein is CASSSDAQTYNEQFF. The CDR3 nucleotides read TGCGCCAGCAGCTCTGATGCACAGACCTACAATGAGCAGTTCTTC.

A word on this clone: One end of the junction fails to match germline, which may point to a read error. The J gene is TRBJ2-1, the V gene TRBV6-5; D is ambiguous. Looked up from germline, CDR1 is MNHEY and CDR2 is SVGAGI. This CDR3 is built from 14 residues. The CDR3 DNA follows: TGTGCCAGCAGTGACTCGCGCTTGAGGAATGAGCAGTTCTTC. As protein: CASSDSRLRNEQFF.

V gene TRBV7-2 combines with J gene TRBJ2-7; tentatively, D is TRBD1 (7 bases). Germline assignment: CDR1 SGHTA and CDR2 FQGNSA. Trimming took 6 bases from V and 0 from J, leaving 12 bases between them. The CDR3 runs 14 residues. This CDR3 is CASRAGGNSYEQYF. The CDR3 DNA is TGTGCCAGCAGAGCAGGGGGGAACTCCTACGAGCAGTACTTC.

The rearrangement joins TRBV14 to TRBJ2-7; perhaps TRBD2 as D (6 bases). The germline gives CDR1 SGHDN, CDR2 FVKESK. The V and J ends lost 2 bases and 2 bases respectively, with 16 bases between them. This CDR3 has 16 residues. CDR3 DNA: TGTGCCAGCAGCCAAAAAAAGGGACTGGAGACCTACGAGCAGTACTTC. Translation: CASSQKKGLETYEQYF.